The rows below give T cell receptor beta chains drawn from one sample of a study of radiotherapy plus CTLA-4 blockade in lung cancer. Generated by immunoSEQ multiplex PCR, the TCRdb table keeps only in-frame clones and is missing some. The profile shows 40,000 or so clones, about 75% of them singletons. Specimen: peripheral blood, collected from a patient treated with radiotherapy plus ipilimumab. These receptor sequences come from a human donor with non-small cell lung cancer who had stable disease on radiotherapy plus ipilimumab. Both conserved end residues are part of each CDR3. Fields, in order: V gene, J gene, clone size, CDR3 length, CDR3 protein. Clone size appears in some rows only: once, few, many, or a class for an expanded clone.

TRBV30	TRBJ1-3	.	13	CAWSVTAGNTIYF
TRBV11-3	TRBJ1-2	medium-sized	14	CASSFRDSEYGYTF
TRBV30	TRBJ1-6	few	13	CACHGTEGSPLHF
TRBV29-1	TRBJ2-7	few	14	CSAKRVVGVGEQYF
TRBV5-1	TRBJ2-1	.	14	CASSQGDTRSEQFF
TRBV2	TRBJ2-5	few	13	CASSGGGGETQYF
TRBV18	TRBJ2-7	.	12	CASSPGHHGQDF
TRBV30	TRBJ2-3	.	13	CAWTSSGTDTQYF
TRBV6-1	TRBJ1-6	.	13	CASLTSLNSPLHF
TRBV6-6	TRBJ2-1	.	14	CAISERSAYNEQFF
TRBV11-2	TRBJ2-5	.	18	CASSPRVRRLAQQETQYF
TRBV2	TRBJ2-2	.	15	CASSPQGANTGELFF
TRBV11-3	.	.	13	CASSPGVGREQYF
TRBV5-1	TRBJ2-7	.	15	CASSPGGGSAYEQYF
TRBV7-6	TRBJ2-5	.	12	CASSLGAETQYF
TRBV13	TRBJ2-5	.	13	CASSRRTQETQYF
TRBV6-1	TRBJ1-2	once	13	CASSERQGHGYTF
TRBV5-1	TRBJ2-7	.	15	CASSSVPGGAYEQYF
TRBV6-5	TRBJ1-4	.	15	CASSRDSYPNEKLFF
TRBV5-5	TRBJ1-1	.	16	CASSTGQAQRNTEAFF
TRBV27	TRBJ1-4	.	16	CASSLIAGSGNEKLFF
TRBV5-4	TRBJ2-1	.	15	CASSNSGGAYNEQFF
TRBV4-2	TRBJ1-3	.	16	CASSQDVGQGGNTIYF
TRBV5-5	TRBJ1-5	.	15	CASSLAPTGGSPQHF
TRBV27	TRBJ1-2	.	15	CASSSHGGRQGGYTF